This T cell receptor (beta chain) was identified during a study of radiation and T cells in renal cell carcinoma. Clones were read by immunoSEQ multiplex PCR, and TCRdb kept only the in-frame ones, dropping some. The sample lists about 86,000 clones; roughly 80% were seen once. As regards this clone: Its antigen remains unidentified.

Points from the study as a whole: Top tumor clonotypes rose in blood 2 weeks post-radiation, then contracted.

Time point indicated: blood 4 weeks post-SBRT, at nephrectomy. Sample treatment: 15 Gy SBRT to primary tumor, nephrectomy 4 weeks later. This renal cell carcinoma was of the clear cell type. CDR1 LNHDA and CDR2 SQIVND come from the germline V gene (reference sequence). This CDR3 has 15 residues. The germline V and J ends were trimmed by 8 bases and 8 bases, with 21 bases remaining between them. J is TRBJ2-2 and V is TRBV19; TRBD1 is a possible D gene (7 bases). This specimen was blood, taken from a patient whose treatment included radiotherapy and nephrectomy. The TCR sequence derives from a man between 45 and 60 years old with renal cell carcinoma. The chain's CDR3 is CASRDQGGVFGELFF. The CDR3 DNA sequence: TGTGCCAGTCGTGATCAGGGGGGCGTCTTTGGGGAGCTGTTTTTT.